Sequencing of this TCR beta chain was carried out in a study of Graves' ophthalmopathy and Graves' hyperthyroidism (dated by TCRdb to 2016 to 2019). In terms of the full investigation: Peripheral blood samples were taken at the time of initial diagnosis, before any treatment was given. The study used TCR beta repertoire signatures to distinguish Graves' ophthalmopathy from Graves' hyperthyroidism and to predict progression to ophthalmopathy. In total, approximately 140 blood samples were TCR-sequenced: around 42 ophthalmopathy, under 85 hyperthyroidism and some 17 hyperthyroidism-to-ophthalmopathy patients. To explore V-J signatures that separate ophthalmopathy from hyperthyroidism, a discovery set of approximately 100 patients was enrolled, consisting of 43 with ophthalmopathy and 57 with stable hyperthyroidism. The independent validation cohort included approximately 19 hyperthyroidism patients plus 17 patients who later progressed from hyperthyroidism to ophthalmopathy. T-cell repertoires of thyroid tissue and blood were compared in six or seven hyperthyroidism patients. Following sample collection, hyperthyroidism patients were given methimazole at a starting dose of 30 mg daily, and ophthalmopathy patients were given high-dose intravenous methylprednisolone. The roughly 90 discovery patients were divided at random into training and test sets in a 7:3 ratio. Beyond this particular receptor, the publication reports: Among expanded thyroid clonotypes with frequency above 0.001, most also showed up in blood, which suggests that blood repertoires may reflect the thyroid immune response. Sample size was not statistically predetermined, and group allocation was not concealed from the investigators. Ophthalmopathy was separated from stable hyperthyroidism by the 13-signature model with around 89% sensitivity and 81% to 83% specificity in cross-validation and with 80%/75% in the test set. In validation, the model predicted ophthalmopathy progression with nearly 71% sensitivity and roughly 72% specificity; some twelve predicted patients were CT-confirmed with GO in a median of approximately 6.5 months.

For repertoire sequencing, TCR beta CDR3 regions were amplified from RNA transcripts. HTBI primers and the Qiagen OneStep RT-PCR kit were used in a first-round RT-PCR, which was followed by a second-round multiplex PCR, size selection and purification. Libraries were sequenced on an Illumina HiSeq2000 using paired-end 100 bp reads. The authors' analysis ran thus. SOAPnuke was used to process the reads, removing any read that contained adapters or uncalled bases, had a mean Phred below 15, or lacked an exact match to the constant primer or identifier. COPE v1.2.5 was used to merge the high-quality paired reads. Unique nucleotide sequences were defined as clonotypes and aligned to IMGT TRB V, D and J references using MiTCR v1.1. The analysis was limited to V-J combinations with a frequency above 0.0001, which together covered just over 98% of the repertoires. For each V-J combination, a TCR clonal expansion and chaos score was defined as F50 clonal expansion divided by the chaos observed in the TCRdist matrix. Welch's t-statistics and random forest were used to reduce features to 10 to 15 V-J combinations, which were fed into a naive Bayes classifier. The Morisita-Horn index was used to measure how similar the thyroid and blood repertoires were. TCRdb's own reprocessing of the public reads used fastp at Q25 and MiXCR and kept productive beta chains. Each CDR3 protein gets just one entry, which takes the most common genes and DNA from the rows behind it. The V and J calls were determined by TCRdb, not by the authors. The sample table holds a few hundred thousand distinct CDR3 sequences, of which about 16% were seen once. Together, the top ten hold 5.5% to 7% of the sample.

Stable hyperthyroidism was defined as no progression to ophthalmopathy within 18 months of follow-up. Hyperthyroidism patients were newly diagnosed, were aged 18 to 65 years, and had a disease duration under 2 months. Anyone with other autoimmune diseases, uncontrolled infections, pregnancy or lactation was excluded from the study. Clinical symptoms, serum thyroxine, TRAb, thyroid ultrasound and orbital computed tomography were used for diagnosis. Using Ficoll-Paque density gradient centrifugation, PBMCs were isolated from about 9.4 ml of fresh peripheral blood. Total RNA was extracted using Trizol reagent, and RNA quality was checked on an Agilent 2100 Bioanalyzer. CDR1 SGHTS and CDR2 YDEGEE were looked up in the germline V gene. The CDR3 covers 16 residues, taking in both the cysteine and the phenylalanine. Left in the record is the CDR3 DNA by itself, 48 bases read in frame from the first base. Relative to germline, V is missing 2 bases and J is missing 4 bases, with 6 bases of the junction outside any gene match.

To note about this clonotype: It lacks a known antigen. Per-base quality was not reported, and no clone a single base away is much larger than it.

The sequence joins TRBV5-8 to TRBJ1-6, and 7 junction bases match TRBD1. This sequence was found in a woman aged 18-30 years with stable Graves' hyperthyroidism. Donor details come from another sample of the same person, matched by shared clones. The specimen was peripheral blood. In nucleotide form, the sequence is TGTGCCAGCAGCTTTCTACAGGGGATTTATAATTCACCCCTCCACTTT. It codes for CASSFLQGIYNSPLHF.